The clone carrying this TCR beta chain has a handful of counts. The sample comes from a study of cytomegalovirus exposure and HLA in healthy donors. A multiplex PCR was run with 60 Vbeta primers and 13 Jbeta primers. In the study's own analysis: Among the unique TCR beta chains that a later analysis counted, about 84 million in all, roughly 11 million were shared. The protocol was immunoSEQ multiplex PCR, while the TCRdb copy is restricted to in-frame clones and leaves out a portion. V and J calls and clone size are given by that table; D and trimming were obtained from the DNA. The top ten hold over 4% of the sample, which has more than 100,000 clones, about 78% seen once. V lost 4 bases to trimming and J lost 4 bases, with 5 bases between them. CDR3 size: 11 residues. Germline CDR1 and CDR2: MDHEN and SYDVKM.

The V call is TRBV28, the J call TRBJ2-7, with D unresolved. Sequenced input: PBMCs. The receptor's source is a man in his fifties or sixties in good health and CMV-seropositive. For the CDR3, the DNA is TGTGCCAGCAGTTCCTTGTACGAGCAGTACTTC. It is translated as CASSSLYEQYF.